The source of this T cell receptor (beta chain) is a study of T cell responses to AZD1222 COVID-19 vaccine. Per germline, CDR1 SNHLY and CDR2 FYNNEI. With 6 bases removed from V and 0 bases from J, the gap between germline ends came to 12 bases. The CDR3 has 15 amino acids. Sequencing was performed with immunoSEQ multiplex PCR; in TCRdb, only in-frame clones are kept and a portion is missing. Of around 88,000 clones detected, roughly 86% appear once; the ten largest clones hold 5.8%. The chain employs TRBV2 and TRBJ1-3; a weak D match, TRBD1 (6 bases). The receptor was isolated from an adult in good health. The input for sequencing was peripheral blood, taken on day 0 of AZD1222 vaccination. In DNA form, the CDR3 reads TGTGCCAGCAGCCAAGACAGGAGCTCTGGAAACACCATATATTTT. As protein: CASSQDRSSGNTIYF.